These T cell receptor beta chains were read from a single sample in a study of shared clonotypes between healthy human individuals. Assay used: immunoSEQ multiplex PCR; TCRdb lists only in-frame clones, some missing. The sample includes roughly 2 million clones, less than 95% of them seen just once. Sequencing was performed on naive CD8+ T cells sorted from blood. These receptors were obtained from a man aged 18 to 29 in good health. Both conserved end residues are part of each CDR3. A D gene is named only where the DNA matches it firmly. The size entry is marked missing in some rows and otherwise reads once, few, many or a size class.

j_gene,v_gene,d_gene,abundance,CDR3nt,CDR3aa
TRBJ1-6,TRBV10-2,NA,NA,TGCGCCAGCGGAGGGGGGGATAATTCACCCCTCCACTTT,CASGGGDNSPLHF
TRBJ1-2,TRBV4-3,NA,NA,TGCGCCAGCAGCCAAGATCCCCCAGGATATCAACGGTATGGCTACACCTTC,CASSQDPPGYQRYGYTF
TRBJ2-1,TRBV6-1,TRBD2,NA,TGTGCCAGCGCCTCTAGCGGAAGTTACAATGAGCAGTTCTTC,CASASSGSYNEQFF
TRBJ1-2,TRBV5-4,TRBD1,NA,TGTGCCAGCAGCTGGGTGACAGGGCTAGGTGGCTACACCTTC,CASSWVTGLGGYTF
TRBJ1-6,TRBV19,NA,once,TGTGCCAGTAGGCCTTATAATTCACCCCTCCACTTT,CASRPYNSPLHF
TRBJ2-5,TRBV20-1,TRBD1,NA,TGCAGTGTAGGGGGCGAGACCCAGTACTTC,CSVGGETQYF
TRBJ2-7,TRBV14,TRBD1,NA,TGTGCCAGCAGCGTCGGGACAGGGGTGTACGAGCAGTACTTC,CASSVGTGVYEQYF
TRBJ1-1,TRBV5-1,TRBD1,NA,TGCGCCAGCAGCGGCTACCAGGGGGACACTGAAGCTTTCTTT,CASSGYQGDTEAFF
TRBJ2-1,TRBV27,NA,once,TGTGCCAGCAGTTTCGGAGGGGACTACAATGAGCAGTTCTTC,CASSFGGDYNEQFF
TRBJ2-7,TRBV1,NA,NA,TGCACCAGCAGCCAACCGGGCCCCAATACAACCTACGAGCAGTACTTC,CTSSQPGPNTTYEQYF
TRBJ2-5,TRBV5-1,NA,once,TGCGCCAGCAGCTTTATGGGGCAGCAAGAGACCCAGTACTTC,CASSFMGQQETQYF
TRBJ1-6,TRBV4-1,NA,NA,TGCGCCAGCAGCCAAGCCCCATCGTATCTTTCACCCCTCCACTTT,CASSQAPSYLSPLHF
TRBJ2-7,TRBV6-5,NA,NA,TGTGCCAGCAGTTACTCGAACGATTACGAGCAGTACTTC,CASSYSNDYEQYF
TRBJ1-1,TRBV5-5,TRBD1,NA,TGTGCCAGCAGCTTCCACGGACAGGTACATCCCCGCACTGAAGCTTTCTTT,CASSFHGQVHPRTEAFF
TRBJ1-5,TRBV19,NA,NA,TGTGCCAGTAGTCCCTGGGATCAGCCCCAGCATTTT,CASSPWDQPQHF
TRBJ2-5,TRBV4-1,NA,NA,TGCGCCAGCAGCCAAGTCCCTGATAGGGGGTTAGGGACCCAGTACTTC,CASSQVPDRGLGTQYF
TRBJ1-1,TRBV7-9,TRBD1,NA,TGTGCCAGCAGCTTTACAGGGGGCACTGAAGCTTTCTTT,CASSFTGGTEAFF
TRBJ2-2,TRBV4-2,NA,once,TGTGCCAGCAGCACTAACACCGGGGAGCTGTTTTTT,CASSTNTGELFF
TRBJ2-7,TRBV30,NA,NA,TGTGCCTGGAGCGGGGGAGTATACGAGCAGTACTTC,CAWSGGVYEQYF
TRBJ2-3,TRBV29-1,NA,NA,TGCAGCCCCCTGGGCAGGCTCACAGATACGCAGTATTTT,CSPLGRLTDTQYF
TRBJ1-2,TRBV19,TRBD1,NA,TGTGCCAGTAGTTACTCAGGACAGGGGAACTATGGCTACACCTTC,CASSYSGQGNYGYTF
TRBJ2-7,TRBV7-9,TRBD1,NA,TGTGCCAGCAGCTTACCGGGACAGGGAGCCTACGAGCAGTACTTC,CASSLPGQGAYEQYF
TRBJ1-5,TRBV6-6,TRBD1,NA,TGTGCCAGCAGTTACGGACAGGGGATCGAGCCCCAGCATTTT,CASSYGQGIEPQHF
TRBJ1-5,TRBV27,TRBD1,NA,TGTGCCAGCAGCCCGGACAGGTATAGCAATCAGCCCCAGCATTTT,CASSPDRYSNQPQHF
TRBJ1-5,TRBV28,NA,NA,TGTGCCAGCAGTTTAGCAGGGACACAGCCCCAGCATTTT,CASSLAGTQPQHF
TRBJ2-7,TRBV2,NA,NA,TGTGCCAGCAGCCCCCCGGAGGGGACCTACGAGCAGTACTTC,CASSPPEGTYEQYF
TRBJ2-1,TRBV7-9,TRBD2,NA,TGTGCCAGCAGCTCTGGAGCGGGAGAAACCCGTGAGCAGTTCTTC,CASSSGAGETREQFF
TRBJ2-7,TRBV27,TRBD2,NA,TGTGCCAGCAGTTTATCGCCGGCTAGCGGGTCCTACGAGCAGTACTTC,CASSLSPASGSYEQYF
TRBJ2-1,TRBV10-1,TRBD2,NA,TGCGCCAGCAGTGAAGCGGGAGAGACGGTTGATGAGCAGTTCTTC,CASSEAGETVDEQFF
TRBJ2-3,TRBV30,TRBD2,once,TGTGCCTGGAGTGAAGGACTAGCGGGAGAAAGTTTCACAGATACGCAGTATTTT,CAWSEGLAGESFTDTQYF
TRBJ1-2,TRBV4-3,TRBD1,NA,TGCGCCAGCAGCCAAGGGGACAGTAACTATGGCTACACCTTC,CASSQGDSNYGYTF
TRBJ2-1,TRBV28,TRBD2,NA,TGTGCCAGCAGCCGAGGACGGACTAGCGGGGTCTGGAGGGACAATGAGCAGTTCTTC,CASSRGRTSGVWRDNEQFF